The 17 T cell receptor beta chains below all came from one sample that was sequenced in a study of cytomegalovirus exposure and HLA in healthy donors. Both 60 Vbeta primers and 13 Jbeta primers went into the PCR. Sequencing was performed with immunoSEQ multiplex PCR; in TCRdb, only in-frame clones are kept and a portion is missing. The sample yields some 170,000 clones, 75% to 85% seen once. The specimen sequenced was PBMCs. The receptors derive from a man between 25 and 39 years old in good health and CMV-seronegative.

CDR3 nucleotide sequence: TGTGCCAGCAGTCGACAAACCTACGAGCAGTACTTC. Protein sequence: CASSRQTYEQYF. This rearrangement joins TRBV28 to TRBJ2-7; no clear D gene. CDR1 and CDR2 from the germline V gene are MDHEN and SYDVKM. This CDR3 has 12 amino acids. V was cut by 5 bases and J by 2 bases, with 7 bases left in between.

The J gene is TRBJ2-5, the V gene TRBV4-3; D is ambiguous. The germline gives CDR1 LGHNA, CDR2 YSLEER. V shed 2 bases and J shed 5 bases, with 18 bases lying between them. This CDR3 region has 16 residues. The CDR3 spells CASSQSGLSELETQYF. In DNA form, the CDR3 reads TGCGCCAGCAGCCAATCTGGTCTGAGCGAGCTGGAGACCCAGTACTTC.

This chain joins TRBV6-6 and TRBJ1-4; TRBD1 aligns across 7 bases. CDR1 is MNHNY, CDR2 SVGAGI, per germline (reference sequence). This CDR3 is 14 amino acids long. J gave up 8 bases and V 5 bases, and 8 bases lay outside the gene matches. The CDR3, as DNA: TGTGCCAGCAGTCCACAGGGGCAGGAAGAAAAACTGTTTTTT. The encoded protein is CASSPQGQEEKLFF.

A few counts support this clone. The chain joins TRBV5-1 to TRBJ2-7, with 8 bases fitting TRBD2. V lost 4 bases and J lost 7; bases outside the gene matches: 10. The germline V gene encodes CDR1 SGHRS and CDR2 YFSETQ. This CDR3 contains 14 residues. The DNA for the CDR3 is TGCGCCAGCAGCCAGCGGGGGCCGCCGGGTGAGCAGTACTTC. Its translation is CASSQRGPPGEQYF.

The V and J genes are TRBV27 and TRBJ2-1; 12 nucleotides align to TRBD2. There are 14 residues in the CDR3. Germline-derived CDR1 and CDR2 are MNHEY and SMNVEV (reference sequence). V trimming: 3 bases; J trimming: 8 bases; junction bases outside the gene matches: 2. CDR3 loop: CASSFTSGRYEQFF. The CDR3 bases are TGTGCCAGCAGTTTCACTAGCGGGAGGTATGAGCAGTTCTTC.

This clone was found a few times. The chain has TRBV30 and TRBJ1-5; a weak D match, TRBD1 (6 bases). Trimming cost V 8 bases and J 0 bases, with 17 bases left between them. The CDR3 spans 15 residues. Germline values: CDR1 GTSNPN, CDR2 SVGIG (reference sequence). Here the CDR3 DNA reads TGTGCCGCTGGGGGCAGAAATTATAGCAATCAGCCCCAGCATTTT. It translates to CAAGGRNYSNQPQHF.

The CDR3 DNA follows: TGTGCCACCAGCAGAGGTAGCGGGGGGGCCTACAATGAGCAGTTCTTC. Translating it yields CATSRGSGGAYNEQFF. The chain couples TRBV15 to TRBJ2-1; 11 bases fit TRBD2. Germline CDR1 LNHNV, CDR2 YYDKDF (reference sequence). This CDR3 has 16 amino acids. V was clipped by 1 base and J by 2 bases; unmatched bases: 1. The full variable domain, completed using reference TRBV15 and TRBJ2-1, is DAMVIQNPRYQVTQFGKPVTLSCSQTLNHNVMYWYQQKSSQAPKLLFHYYDKDFNNEADTPDNFQSRRPNTSFCFLDIRSPGLGDTAMYLCATSRGSGGAYNEQFFGPGTRLTVL.

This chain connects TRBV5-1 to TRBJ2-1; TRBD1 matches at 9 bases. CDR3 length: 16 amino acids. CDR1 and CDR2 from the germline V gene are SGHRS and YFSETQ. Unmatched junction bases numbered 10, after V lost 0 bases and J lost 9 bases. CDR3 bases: TGCGCCAGCAGCTTGGAAAGGGACAGGGTTGGAGTTGAGCAGTTCTTC. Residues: CASSLERDRVGVEQFF.

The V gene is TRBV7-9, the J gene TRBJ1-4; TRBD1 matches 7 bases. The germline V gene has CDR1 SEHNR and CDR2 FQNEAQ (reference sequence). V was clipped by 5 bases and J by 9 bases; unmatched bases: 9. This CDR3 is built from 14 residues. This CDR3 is CASSLASGQKKLFF. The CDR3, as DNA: TGTGCCAGCAGCCTGGCCTCGGGACAGAAAAAACTGTTTTTT.

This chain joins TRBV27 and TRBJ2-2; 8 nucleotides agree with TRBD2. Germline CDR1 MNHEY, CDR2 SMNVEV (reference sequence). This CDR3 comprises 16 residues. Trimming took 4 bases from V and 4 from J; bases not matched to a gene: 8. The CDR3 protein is CASSSGGGRFTGELFF. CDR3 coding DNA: TGTGCCAGCAGTTCCGGGGGGGGGCGCTTCACCGGGGAGCTGTTTTTT.

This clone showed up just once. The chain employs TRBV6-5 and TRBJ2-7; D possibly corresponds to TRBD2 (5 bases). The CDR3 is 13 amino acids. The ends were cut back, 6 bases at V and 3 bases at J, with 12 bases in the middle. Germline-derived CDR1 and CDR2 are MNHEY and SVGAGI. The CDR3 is CASSPTGNYEQYF. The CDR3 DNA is TGTGCCAGCAGCCCTACCGGGAACTACGAGCAGTACTTC.

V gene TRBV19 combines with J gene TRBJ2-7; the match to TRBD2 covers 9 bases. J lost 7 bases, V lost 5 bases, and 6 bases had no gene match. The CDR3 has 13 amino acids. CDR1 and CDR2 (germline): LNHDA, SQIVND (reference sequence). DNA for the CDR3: TGTGCCAGTAGTGTTGCCCTAGCGGGGGAGCAGTACTTC. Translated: CASSVALAGEQYF.

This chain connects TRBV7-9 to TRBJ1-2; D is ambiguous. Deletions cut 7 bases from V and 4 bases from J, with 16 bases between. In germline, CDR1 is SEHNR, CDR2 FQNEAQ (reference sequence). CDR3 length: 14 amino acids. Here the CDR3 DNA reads TGTGCCAGCACCCTTAACGACGGACTCTATGGCTACACCTTC. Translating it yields CASTLNDGLYGYTF.

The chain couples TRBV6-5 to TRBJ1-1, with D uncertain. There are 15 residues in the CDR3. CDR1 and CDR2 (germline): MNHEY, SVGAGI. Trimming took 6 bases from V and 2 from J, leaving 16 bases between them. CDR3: CASRRVRAGNTEAFF. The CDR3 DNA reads TGTGCCAGCAGGAGGGTGAGGGCGGGTAACACTGAAGCTTTCTTT.

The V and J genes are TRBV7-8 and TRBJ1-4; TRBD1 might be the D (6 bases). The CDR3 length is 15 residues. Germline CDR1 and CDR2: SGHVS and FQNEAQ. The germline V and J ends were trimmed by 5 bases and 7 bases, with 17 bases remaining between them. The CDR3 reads CASSPRGGRGEKLFF. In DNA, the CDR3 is TGTGCCAGCAGCCCCAGAGGGGGACGGGGTGAAAAACTGTTTTTT.

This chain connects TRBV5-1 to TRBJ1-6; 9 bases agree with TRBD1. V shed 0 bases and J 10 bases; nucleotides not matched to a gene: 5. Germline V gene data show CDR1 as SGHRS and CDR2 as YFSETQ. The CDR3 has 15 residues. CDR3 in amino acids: CASSLARTGESPLHF. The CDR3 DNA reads TGCGCCAGCAGCTTGGCACGGACAGGGGAATCACCCCTCCACTTT.

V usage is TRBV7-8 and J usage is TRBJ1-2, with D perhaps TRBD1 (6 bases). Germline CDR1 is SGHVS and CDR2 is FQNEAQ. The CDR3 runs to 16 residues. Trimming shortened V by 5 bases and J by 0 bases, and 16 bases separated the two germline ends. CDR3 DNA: TGTGCCAGCAGCCCCCGGATGACAGGCGCTAACTATGGCTACACCTTC. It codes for CASSPRMTGANYGYTF.